This T cell receptor (beta chain) is drawn from a study of glioma-infiltrating T cells. Amplification of TCR alpha and beta CDR3 regions from RNA used iRepertoire nested multiplex PCR. Input was roughly 100-450 ng of tissue mRNA or PBMC total RNA. TCRdb reprocessed the multiplex PCR reads via MiXCR and lists one record per CDR3 protein. The sample lists about 110,000 distinct CDR3 sequences, under 30% seen once, with roughly a third in the top ten. CDR3 size: 14 residues. The germline V gene has CDR1 MNHEY and CDR2 SVGEGT. Turning to this clonotype: A junction boundary mismatches the germline segment, possibly from a read error.

Sequencing used glioma tissue, nonneoplastic brain tissue, or PBMCs (not recorded which). This TCR derives from a human donor with low-grade glioma or glioblastoma, undergoing nonglioma brain surgery, or in good health (not recorded which). This rearrangement joins TRBV6-2 or TRBV6-3 to TRBJ2-7, with D possibly being TRBD2 (5 bases). For the CDR3, the DNA is TGTGACAGCAGTTACCGACGGGGAGTTTACGAGCAGTACTTC. Residues: CDSSYRRGVYEQYF.